This TCR beta chain was observed in a study of blood T cell repertoires in COVID-19. The table came from immunoSEQ multiplex PCR; TCRdb's copy has only in-frame clones and leaves some out. The data show 130,000 to 150,000 clones, about 85% seen once. Sequencing was performed on peripheral blood. The receptor was isolated from a human donor with acute or convalescent COVID-19. The donor label of this sample is uncertain.

CDR3: CAWSIELAGGKDTQYF. The CDR3 nucleotides are TGTGCCTGGAGTATAGAACTAGCGGGGGGTAAAGATACGCAGTATTTT. The J gene is TRBJ2-3, the V gene TRBV30, with 12 bases fitting TRBD2. Germline-derived CDR1 and CDR2 are GTSNPN and SVGIG (reference sequence). Trimming at V came to 2 bases and at J to 5 bases, leaving 8 bases not matched to a gene. This CDR3 spans 16 amino acids.